This T cell receptor beta chain appears in the sequencing data of a study of shared clonotypes between healthy human individuals. Study-wide background: CD4 naive and CD4 memory each took three plates per donor, while CD8 naive took two and CD8 memory one. Broader study findings: Compared with clonotypes that all four donors shared, non-shared clonotypes had lower generation probabilities.

This table comes from immunoSEQ multiplex PCR, and its TCRdb copy is limited to in-frame clones, with some not included. This table has 2 million to 2.5 million clones, more than 85% appearing once. The V gene's germline CDR1 is GTSNPN and CDR2 SVGIG (reference sequence). This CDR3 comprises 18 residues. V shed 2 bases, J shed 3 bases, and the junction held 12 bases outside the gene matches. Concerning this clone itself: Antigen unknown.

Material: naive CD4+ T cells from PBMCs. The subset was: CD45RA+ positively selected. The sequence came from a man aged 18-30 years in good health. Some clones in this sample may be carry-over from other donors' samples. The chain uses TRBV30 and TRBJ1-4, with 10 positions matching TRBD1. CDR3 sequence: CAWSPLAGQGISNEKLFF. In DNA, the CDR3 is TGTGCCTGGAGTCCCCTGGCGGGACAGGGGATTTCTAATGAAAAACTGTTTTTT.